These T cell receptor beta chains were read from a single sample in a study of T-cell reconstitution after alpha-beta-depleted transplantation in children. TCRdb reanalysed the PCR reads using MiXCR and keeps one entry per CDR3 protein. The sample yields 600,000 to 700,000 distinct CDR3 sequences, approximately 17% seen once. Specimen: PBMCs from the stem cell graft donor, collected from the stem cell graft. The receptors were sampled from a human donor who donated a stem cell graft to a child with acute myeloid leukemia. Both conserved end residues are part of each CDR3. A D gene is named only where the DNA matches it firmly. The size of a clone is reported for some rows only, either as once, few or many, or as a class for expanded clones.

clone size	D gene	J gene	V gene	CDR3 DNA	CDR3 protein
many	NA	TRBJ2-5	TRBV6-5	TGTGCCAGCAGTTACCAGGACAGAGATGGAGGAGAGACCCAGTACTTC	CASSYQDRDGGETQYF
many	TRBD1	TRBJ1-1	TRBV29-1	TGCAGCGTCAGTCCTTGGGACAGGGGGCTGGACACTGAAGCTTTCTTT	CSVSPWDRGLDTEAFF
many	NA	TRBJ1-5	TRBV12-3/TRBV12-4	TGTGCCAGCAGTTTAAGAGGGGGAGGCAATCAGCCCCAGCATTTT	CASSLRGGGNQPQHF
few	NA	TRBJ2-1	TRBV12-3/TRBV12-4	TGTGCCAGCAGCAAGGGGGGAAGGGATGAGCAGTTCTTC	CASSKGGRDEQFF
NA	NA	TRBJ1-1	TRBV7-6	TGTGCCAGCAGCCCAGCGTCAGGGGTTAACACTGAAGCTTTCTTT	CASSPASGVNTEAFF
many	TRBD1	TRBJ1-4	TRBV20-1	TGCAGTGCTCTTGGACAGGAAGGGGAAAAACTGTTTTTT	CSALGQEGEKLFF
few	NA	TRBJ2-3	TRBV28	TGTGCCAGCAGTCCAAAGACTCGCGATACGCAGTATTTT	CASSPKTRDTQYF
few	NA	TRBJ2-7	TRBV5-5	TGTGCCAGCAGCCTGTTGGACAGTTATAGCTCCTACGAGCAGTACTTC	CASSLLDSYSSYEQYF
NA	TRBD2	TRBJ2-1	TRBV3-1	TGTACCAGCAGTTTTTGGCTCCCTTCACTAGCGGGTCACAATGAGCAGTTCTTC	CTSSFWLPSLAGHNEQFF
NA	NA	TRBJ2-3	TRBV6-2/TRBV6-3	TGTGCCAGCAGGAACAGGGTCAAGAGCACAGATACGCAGTATTTT	CASRNRVKSTDTQYF
many	NA	TRBJ2-1	TRBV20-1	TGCAGTCCTGGGGGCGGCGCGGATGAGCAGTTCTTC	CSPGGGADEQFF
NA	TRBD1	TRBJ2-7	TRBV12-3/TRBV12-4	TGTGCCAGCAGTTTAAGGGACAGGGGATCCTACGAGCAGTACTTC	CASSLRDRGSYEQYF
many	NA	TRBJ2-3	TRBV15	TGTGCCACCAGCAGAGATCGGGTGGCGCAGTATTTT	CATSRDRVAQYF
few	TRBD2	TRBJ2-2	TRBV20-1	TGCAGTGCTCGCAGTTCTAGCGGGGGTTGGACCGGGGAGCTGTTTTTT	CSARSSSGGWTGELFF
many	NA	TRBJ2-5	TRBV20-1	TGCAGTGCTAGAGATGACAGGGAGGATGGGACCCAGTACTTC	CSARDDREDGTQYF
many	NA	TRBJ2-2	TRBV7-9	TGTGCCAGCAGCTTATCCCCCGGGACCGGGGAGCTGTTTTTT	CASSLSPGTGELFF
few	NA	TRBJ2-1	TRBV7-6	TGTGCCAGCAGCAGGGGTTACTCCTACAATGAGCAGTTCTTC	CASSRGYSYNEQFF
many	NA	TRBJ2-2	TRBV29-1	TGCAGCGGAGCGCGGGGCGGCACCGGGGAGCTGTTTTTT	CSGARGGTGELFF
many	NA	TRBJ1-5	TRBV5-1	TGCGCCAGCAGCTTGGTTGGGAATAGCAATCAGCCCCAGCATTTT	CASSLVGNSNQPQHF
NA	TRBD1	TRBJ2-7	TRBV7-4	TGTGCCAGCAGCTTAAAAGGGGAAGGGGGCATCTACGAGCAGTACTTC	CASSLKGEGGIYEQYF
few	NA	TRBJ2-3	TRBV7-8	TGTGCCAGCAGCTCTACCCCGGGTGGTACGCAGTATTTT	CASSSTPGGTQYF
many	NA	TRBJ2-7	TRBV9	TGTGCCAGCAGCGTAGGTGGTGTCGGCCCTCTGTACGAGCAGTACTTC	CASSVGGVGPLYEQYF
many	NA	TRBJ1-4	TRBV20-1	TGCAGTGCTAGGTCCCAGGGAATTAATGAAAAACTGTTTTTT	CSARSQGINEKLFF
many	NA	TRBJ2-1	TRBV5-5	TGTGCCAGCAGCTCCGGTCAGGGCCTCTACAATGAGCAGTTCTTC	CASSSGQGLYNEQFF
many	TRBD1	TRBJ1-1	TRBV29-1	TGCAGCGTCGTTGGACAGGGCAACACTGAAGCTTTCTTT	CSVVGQGNTEAFF
many	NA	TRBJ1-1	TRBV5-5	TGTGCCAGCAGCTTGGTTAGTGGGTGGAACACTGAAGCTTTCTTT	CASSLVSGWNTEAFF
NA	NA	TRBJ1-5	TRBV13	TGTGCCAGCAGCCCAGGGGTCTGGCAGCCCCAGCATTTT	CASSPGVWQPQHF
many	NA	TRBJ2-1	TRBV6-5	TGTGCCAGCAGTTCGGACGGGTACTACAATGAGCAGTTCTTC	CASSSDGYYNEQFF
few	NA	TRBJ1-3	TRBV7-2	TGTGCCAGCATCCCACCAGGGACAATTGGAAACACCATATATTTT	CASIPPGTIGNTIYF
NA	NA	TRBJ1-1	TRBV5-1	TGCGCCAGCAGCTTCAACAGCTTGGCGAACACTGAAGCTTTCTTT	CASSFNSLANTEAFF
many	TRBD1	TRBJ2-2	TRBV29-1	TGCAGCGCCCGGGACAGCCTTCTCACCGGGGAGCTGTTTTTT	CSARDSLLTGELFF
NA	NA	TRBJ2-3	TRBV12-3/TRBV12-4	TGTGCCAGCAGAACTTACCGGGACTCCAGCACAGATACGCAGTATTTT	CASRTYRDSSTDTQYF
many	TRBD1	TRBJ2-1	TRBV20-1	TGCAGTGCTTGGCCCCTCGGGACAGGGGACAATGAGCAGTTCTTC	CSAWPLGTGDNEQFF
NA	NA	TRBJ2-7	TRBV6-2/TRBV6-3	TGTGCCAGCAGACAAGGTGGTAGCGGCTACGAGCAGTACTTC	CASRQGGSGYEQYF
few	TRBD1	TRBJ2-5	TRBV12-3/TRBV12-4	TGTGCCAGCAGACCGGACAGGGGAAAAGAGACCCAGTACTTC	CASRPDRGKETQYF
few	NA	TRBJ1-5	TRBV20-1	TGCAGTGCTAGTTCTGGGCAGATCAATCAGCCCCAGCATTTT	CSASSGQINQPQHF
few	TRBD2	TRBJ2-5	TRBV19	TGTGCCAGTAGTTCGAACCAGCGGGGGGGGCAAGAGACCCAGTACTTC	CASSSNQRGGQETQYF
few	NA	TRBJ2-3	TRBV6-2/TRBV6-3	TGTGCCAGCAGTCCCTTACGTGTACAGGCCACAGATACGCAGTATTTT	CASSPLRVQATDTQYF
many	NA	TRBJ1-1	TRBV6-1	TGTGCCAGCAGTGATGGGGAGGCGAACACTGAAGCTTTCTTT	CASSDGEANTEAFF
many	TRBD1	TRBJ1-2	TRBV24-1	TGTGCCACCAGCCTGACAGGGAACTATGGCTACACCTTC	CATSLTGNYGYTF
NA	TRBD2	TRBJ2-1	TRBV7-8	TGTGCCAGCAGCGTCGGGACTAGCGGGGGGCTACTATCCTACAATGAGCAGTTCTTC	CASSVGTSGGLLSYNEQFF
NA	NA	TRBJ2-3	TRBV7-2	TGTGCCAGCAGCCTCCCTGAGGCTACGCAGTATTTT	CASSLPEATQYF
many	NA	TRBJ2-1	TRBV10-3	TGTGCCATCAGGCGGGGGCTGGACGAGCAGTTCTTC	CAIRRGLDEQFF
NA	TRBD1	TRBJ2-2	TRBV7-3	TGTGCCAGCAGCCCAACAGGGGGCCTGAACACCGGGGAGCTGTTTTTT	CASSPTGGLNTGELFF
few	TRBD1	TRBJ2-3	TRBV3-1	TGTGCCAGCAGCCCGGCGAAAGGGGGCCGGAGTAGGGATACGCAGTATTTT	CASSPAKGGRSRDTQYF
few	NA	TRBJ1-5	TRBV5-1	TGCGCCAGCCGGCCGGGACTGGTTAATCAGCCCCAGCATTTT	CASRPGLVNQPQHF
NA	NA	TRBJ1-1	TRBV11-2	TGTGCCAGCAGCTTATTGGACAGCACTGAAGCTTTCTTT	CASSLLDSTEAFF
many	NA	TRBJ1-4	TRBV20-1	TGCAGCCTGAGGGGGAACGAAAAACTGTTTTTT	CSLRGNEKLFF
few	NA	TRBJ1-5	TRBV15	TGTGCCACCAGCAGAGATCCCGGGGTGGGCAATCAGCCCCAGCATTTT	CATSRDPGVGNQPQHF
few	NA	TRBJ1-6	TRBV27	TGTGCCAGCAGTTTATCTTGGGAGTTGAGTTCACCCCTCCACTTT	CASSLSWELSSPLHF
NA	NA	TRBJ1-1	TRBV10-1	TGCGCCAGCAGTGAGGAGGGATTGAACACTGAAGCTTTCTTT	CASSEEGLNTEAFF
many	NA	TRBJ1-6	TRBV7-9	TGTGCCAGCAGCTTTGGAGCCCTCGAGTCCCTCCACTTT	CASSFGALESLHF
many	TRBD1	TRBJ2-5	TRBV20-1	TGCAGTGCTAGGGGGTCCGGGACAGGGTCGGAGACCCAGTACTTC	CSARGSGTGSETQYF
NA	NA	TRBJ2-1	TRBV7-2	TGTGCCAGTCATAGCGTTAAGTCCTACAATGAGCAGTTCTTC	CASHSVKSYNEQFF
NA	TRBD1	TRBJ1-1	TRBV15	TGTGCCACTACCGGGACAGGAAACACTGAAGCTTTCTTT	CATTGTGNTEAFF